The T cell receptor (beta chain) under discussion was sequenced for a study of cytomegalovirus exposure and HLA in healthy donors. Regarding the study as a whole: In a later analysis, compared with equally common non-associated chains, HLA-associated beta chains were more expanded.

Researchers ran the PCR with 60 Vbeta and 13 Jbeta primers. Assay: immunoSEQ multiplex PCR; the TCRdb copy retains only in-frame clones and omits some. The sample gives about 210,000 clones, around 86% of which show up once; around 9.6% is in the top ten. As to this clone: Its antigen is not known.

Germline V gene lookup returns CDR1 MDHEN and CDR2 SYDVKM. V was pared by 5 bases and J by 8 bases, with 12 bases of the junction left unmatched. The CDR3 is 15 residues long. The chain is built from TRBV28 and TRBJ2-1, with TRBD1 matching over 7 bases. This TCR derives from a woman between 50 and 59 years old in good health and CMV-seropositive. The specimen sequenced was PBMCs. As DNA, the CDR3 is TGTGCCAGCAGTCTAGGGACAGAGACGTCCTATGAGCAGTTCTTC. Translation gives CASSLGTETSYEQFF.